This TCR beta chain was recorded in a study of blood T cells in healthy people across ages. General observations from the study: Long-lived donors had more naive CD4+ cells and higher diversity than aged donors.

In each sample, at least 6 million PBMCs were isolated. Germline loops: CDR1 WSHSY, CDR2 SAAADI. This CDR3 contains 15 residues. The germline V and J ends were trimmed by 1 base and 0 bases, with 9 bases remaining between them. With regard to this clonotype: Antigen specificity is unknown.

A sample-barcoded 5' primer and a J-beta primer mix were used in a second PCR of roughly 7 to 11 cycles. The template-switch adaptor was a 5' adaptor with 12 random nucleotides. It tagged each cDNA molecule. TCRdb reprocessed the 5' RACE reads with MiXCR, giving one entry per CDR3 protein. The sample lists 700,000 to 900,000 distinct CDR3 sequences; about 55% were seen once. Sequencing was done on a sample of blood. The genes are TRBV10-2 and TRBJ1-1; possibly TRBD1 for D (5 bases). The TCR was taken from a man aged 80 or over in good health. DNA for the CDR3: TGCGCCAGCAGTGAGTGGCAGGGCCTGAACACTGAAGCTTTCTTT. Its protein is CASSEWQGLNTEAFF.